This is a list of T cell receptor beta chains from one sample in a study of response to subunit inactivated influenza vaccine. MiXCR, applied by TCRdb to the RT-PCR reads, yields one record per CDR3 protein. The data contain 500,000 to 600,000 distinct CDR3 sequences, 13% of them singletons. Sequencing was performed on PBMCs from blood, taken more than 35 days after vaccination. These receptors all come from a man aged 50 to 60 who received an inactivated influenza vaccine. Both conserved end residues are part of each CDR3. Fields, in order: D gene, clone size, J gene, V gene, CDR3 DNA, CDR3 protein. A D gene is named only where the DNA matches it firmly. Not all rows give a size; the values are once, few, many and, for expanded clones, a class.

>TRBD1|many|TRBJ2-1|TRBV4-1
TGCGCCAGCAGCCAAGATGACAGGGGGCGATACAATGAGCAGTTCTTC
CASSQDDRGRYNEQFF
>.|many|TRBJ2-1|TRBV2
TGTGCCAGCAGTGACCTTAGCGATGAGCAGTTCTTC
CASSDLSDEQFF
>TRBD1|few|TRBJ1-1|TRBV3-1
TGTGCCAGCAGCCTCCACGGGGCGGGACAGATATTTATGATGAACACTGAAGCTTTCTTT
CASSLHGAGQIFMMNTEAFF
>.|few|TRBJ2-1|TRBV28
TGTGCCAGCAGACCCGTCGAGGGCGGACTATACAATGAGCAGTTCTTC
CASRPVEGGLYNEQFF
>.|few|TRBJ2-2|TRBV20-1
TGCAGTGCTAACCCCCGGGACCGCCGACCCCCCACCGGGGAGCTGTTTTTT
CSANPRDRRPPTGELFF
>.|.|TRBJ1-1|TRBV21-1
TGTGCCAGCAGCAAACGTATACGCATGAACACTGAAGCTTTCTTT
CASSKRIRMNTEAFF
>.|.|TRBJ2-3|TRBV20-1
TGCAGTGCCTTGGAAAACACAGATACGCAGTATTTT
CSALENTDTQYF
>.|.|TRBJ1-3|TRBV12-3/TRBV12-4
TGTGCCAGCAGTTTCCGCTCTGGAAACACCATATATTTT
CASSFRSGNTIYF
>.|few|TRBJ1-1|TRBV12-3/TRBV12-4
TGTGCCAGCAGTTTAGCGGCCTTTGGAGCTTTCTTT
CASSLAAFGAFF
>.|few|TRBJ2-1|TRBV25-1
TGTGCCAGCAGTGGGCGCCCTGGGACCGCAACCTACAATGAGCAGTTCTTC
CASSGRPGTATYNEQFF
>TRBD2|.|TRBJ2-1|TRBV7-2
TGTGCCAGCAGCTTAGGTCCAGCGGGGTTAAATGAGCAGTTCTTC
CASSLGPAGLNEQFF
>.|few|TRBJ1-1|TRBV5-1
TGCGCCAGCACGGGGGAGAACGAAGCTTTCTTT
CASTGENEAFF
>TRBD1|.|TRBJ2-7|TRBV5-1
TGCGCCACCTTTTGGAGGACAGGGGGTGATCCCGGCTCCTACGAGCAGTACTTC
CATFWRTGGDPGSYEQYF
>.|few|TRBJ1-1|TRBV29-1
TGCAGCGTTCGACAGGTAGGGAACACTGAAGCTTTCTTT
CSVRQVGNTEAFF
>.|.|TRBJ2-2|TRBV4-3
TGCGCCAGCAGCCAAGATGGTGGGGCTCGGACCGGGGAGCTGTTTTTT
CASSQDGGARTGELFF
>TRBD2|few|TRBJ2-3|TRBV29-1
TGCAGCGCGCTTAGCGGGAGCACAGATACGCAGTATTTT
CSALSGSTDTQYF
>.|.|TRBJ1-1|TRBV20-1
TGCAGTGCTAGAGATCCCATCTCGAACACTGAAGCTTTCTTT
CSARDPISNTEAFF
>.|.|TRBJ1-2|TRBV3-1
TGTGCCAGCAGCCAAGATCTAGTAGGGGCCGGTGGCTACACCTTC
CASSQDLVGAGGYTF
>TRBD2|.|TRBJ2-7|TRBV6-2/TRBV6-3
TGTGCCAGCAGTTACGCTCGCGGGAGGGTTCTGGAGCAGTACTTC
CASSYARGRVLEQYF
>TRBD1|.|TRBJ2-5|TRBV27
TGTGCCAGCAGTCCATCCACAGGGGGCGGGGGAGAGACCCAGTACTTC
CASSPSTGGGGETQYF
>TRBD1|.|TRBJ2-7|TRBV12-3/TRBV12-4
TGTGCCAGCAGAAGGGACAGGGTGGGCGAGCAGTACTTC
CASRRDRVGEQYF
>TRBD2|few|TRBJ2-5|TRBV6-5
TGTGCCAGCAGTTCCACCGCGGGGGGACAAGAGACCCAGTACTTC
CASSSTAGGQETQYF
>.|few|TRBJ2-3|TRBV12-3/TRBV12-4
TGTGCCAGCAATTATAGACACTCTACAGATACGCAGTATTTT
CASNYRHSTDTQYF
>TRBD1|.|TRBJ2-1|TRBV3-1
TGTGCCAGCAGCCACGGACAGGGGGCGGCTGAGCAGTTCTTC
CASSHGQGAAEQFF
>.|.|TRBJ2-1|TRBV12-3/TRBV12-4
TGTGCCAGCAGTTTAGGGGCCAGGGGCAATGAGCAGTTCTTC
CASSLGARGNEQFF
>.|few|TRBJ2-4|TRBV2
TGTGCCAGCAGCCTTAGTGGAGGGCAAGCCAAAAACATTCAGTACTTC
CASSLSGGQAKNIQYF
>.|.|TRBJ2-3|TRBV20-1
TGCAGTGCTTCCTACAGGGCGAGCACAGATACGCAGTATTTT
CSASYRASTDTQYF
>.|many|TRBJ2-4|TRBV12-3/TRBV12-4
TGTGCCAGCAGTTTGGGGACGCCGAGCATTCAGTACTTC
CASSLGTPSIQYF
>TRBD1|.|TRBJ2-3|TRBV28
TGTGCCAGCCGGGACAGGGGAAGAGATACGCAGTATTTT
CASRDRGRDTQYF
>TRBD1|.|TRBJ2-2|TRBV20-1
TGCAGTGCGACAGGGGAGAAGAACACCGGGGAGCTGTTTTTT
CSATGEKNTGELFF
>.|.|TRBJ2-1|TRBV7-9
TGTGCCAGCAGCTCAACTTCAGGGCGGGGATCATACAATGAGCAGTTCTTC
CASSSTSGRGSYNEQFF
>TRBD2|many|TRBJ2-7|TRBV12-3/TRBV12-4
TGTGCCAGCAGGGGACTAGACTACGAGCAGTACTTC
CASRGLDYEQYF
>.|many|TRBJ2-1|TRBV6-5
TGTGCCAGCAGTTACTCACTACCGTTGGCTTATGAGCAGTTCTTC
CASSYSLPLAYEQFF
>.|.|TRBJ1-1|TRBV4-1
TGCGCCAGCAGCCTCCTGCCCCCCTTGAACACTGAAGCTTTCTTT
CASSLLPPLNTEAFF
>.|.|TRBJ1-5|TRBV5-6
TGTGCCAGCAGCTTCTCGACGGCCCCGGGGCCCCAGCATTTT
CASSFSTAPGPQHF
>.|.|TRBJ2-7|TRBV20-1
TGCAGTGCCCCCGGGACACCGCTTTTTGCCTACGAGCAGTACTTC
CSAPGTPLFAYEQYF
>.|.|TRBJ2-7|TRBV2
TGTGCCAGCAGTGTGACGACCTACGAGCAGTACTTC
CASSVTTYEQYF
>.|few|TRBJ2-2|TRBV5-1
TGCGCCAGCAGCTTGTTCCTTTTAGCGGGACAGACCGGGGAGCTGTTTTTT
CASSLFLLAGQTGELFF
>TRBD2|.|TRBJ2-1|TRBV6-1
TGTGCCAGCAGTGAGTCCTGGACTAGCGTAGGTGAGCAGTTCTTC
CASSESWTSVGEQFF
>.|many|TRBJ2-5|TRBV5-6
TGTGCCAGCGCTAGCCGGACTTTGTACCAAGAGACCCAGTACTTC
CASASRTLYQETQYF
>TRBD2|.|TRBJ2-1|TRBV20-1
TGCAGTGCCTCACCGGGACCAGGGAGACTAGCGGGAGGAGATGAGCAGTTCTTC
CSASPGPGRLAGGDEQFF
>TRBD2|.|TRBJ2-3|TRBV9
TGTGCCAGTGGCGGGAGTGCAGATACGCAGTATTTT
CASGGSADTQYF
>.|few|TRBJ1-1|TRBV4-3
TGCGCCAGCAGCCAGGGCGTGGACACTGAAGCTTTCTTT
CASSQGVDTEAFF
>.|.|TRBJ2-1|TRBV5-1
TGCGCCAGCAGCCCTGGCGAGCGGGTGCAGTTCTTC
CASSPGERVQFF
>.|many|TRBJ2-1|TRBV29-1
TGCAGCGTTGCAGGAACTAGGTCCTACAATGAGCAGTTCTTC
CSVAGTRSYNEQFF
>.|.|TRBJ2-5|TRBV5-1
TGCGCCAGCAGCTTGACCCACAAGTACCAAGAGACCCAGTACTTC
CASSLTHKYQETQYF
>.|.|TRBJ2-3|TRBV2
TGTGCCAGCAGCTGGGATTCAGATACGCAGTATTTT
CASSWDSDTQYF
>TRBD2|.|TRBJ2-1|TRBV20-1
TGCAGTGCTTCTAAACTAGCGGGAGTAGGCAATGAGCAGTTCTTC
CSASKLAGVGNEQFF
>TRBD1|few|TRBJ2-7|TRBV25-1
TGTGCCAGCAGTGAGGCGGACAGGGCCTACGAGCAGTACTTC
CASSEADRAYEQYF
>.|few|TRBJ2-7|TRBV12-3/TRBV12-4
TGTGCCAGCAGTGGCCCGTCCTACGAGCAGTACTTC
CASSGPSYEQYF
>.|.|TRBJ2-1|TRBV10-3
TGTGCCATCACAAATGGGAAAAGCTCCTACAATGAGCAGTTCTTC
CAITNGKSSYNEQFF
>.|.|TRBJ1-2|TRBV18
TGTGCCAGCTCACCACCGGGGCCCTATGGCTACACCTTC
CASSPPGPYGYTF
>TRBD2|few|TRBJ2-1|TRBV6-2/TRBV6-3
TGTGCCAGCAGTTACCGGAGTAGCGGGAGGTCGAGCGATGAGCAGTTCTTC
CASSYRSSGRSSDEQFF
>TRBD1|many|TRBJ2-2|TRBV12-3/TRBV12-4
TGTGCCAGCAGTCCCGACAGGGGGAACACCGGGGAGCTGTTTTTT
CASSPDRGNTGELFF
>.|few|TRBJ2-7|TRBV28
TGTGCCAGCAGTGCCCGGGGCGGTAGCTCCTACGAGCAGTACTTC
CASSARGGSSYEQYF